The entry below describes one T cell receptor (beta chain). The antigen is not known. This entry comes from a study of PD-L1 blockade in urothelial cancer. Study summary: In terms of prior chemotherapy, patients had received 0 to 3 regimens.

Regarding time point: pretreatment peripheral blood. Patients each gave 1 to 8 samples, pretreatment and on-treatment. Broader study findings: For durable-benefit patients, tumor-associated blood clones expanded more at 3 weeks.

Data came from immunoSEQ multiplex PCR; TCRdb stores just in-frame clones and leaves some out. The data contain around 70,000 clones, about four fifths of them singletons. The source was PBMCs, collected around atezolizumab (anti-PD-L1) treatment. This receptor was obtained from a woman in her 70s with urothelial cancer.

CDR3 in DNA: TGTGCCAGCAGTTTGGTGGGAGACACTGAAGCTTTCTTT. Translating gives CASSLVGDTEAFF. The chain recombines TRBV27 with TRBJ1-1; D remains ambiguous. Germline V gene data show CDR1 as MNHEY and CDR2 as SMNVEV (reference sequence). V was shortened by 3 bases and J by 3 bases, with 8 bases between the two germline ends. The CDR3 sequence is 13 residues long.